This entry is about one T cell receptor (beta chain). The data originate from a study of blood T cell repertoires in COVID-19. Assay used: immunoSEQ multiplex PCR; TCRdb lists only in-frame clones, some missing. Of over 70,000 clones listed, over 70% are singletons. Losses at the gene ends were 4 bases for V and 5 bases for J; bases not matched to a gene: 5. The CDR3 is 15 residues long. Per germline, CDR1 SQVTM and CDR2 ANQGSEA. Sequencing input: peripheral blood. This TCR came from a human donor in a cohort sampled during active COVID-19. The gene calls are TRBV29-1 and TRBJ2-1; 13 bases line up with TRBD2. CDR3 amino acids: CSVGVGTSGNNEQFF. DNA for the CDR3: TGCAGCGTTGGAGTCGGGACTAGCGGGAACAATGAGCAGTTCTTC.